A single sample gave rise to the 10 T cell receptor beta chains below, sequenced in a study of blood T cells in healthy people across ages. Alongside a J-beta primer mix, a sample-barcoded 5' primer served in a second PCR lasting about 6 to 11 cycles. TCRdb re-called the 5' RACE reads through MiXCR, storing one row per CDR3 protein. The sample includes some 760,000 distinct CDR3 sequences, approximately 25% seen only once; the top ten take under 4.5%. These data also featured in a second study, about T cells of mothers and their children.

The sequenced sample was blood. These receptors were collected from a boy between 10 and 17 years old in good health.

This clonotype was detected a few times. V gene TRBV6-2 or TRBV6-3 combines with J gene TRBJ2-7, with D unresolved. Deletions cut 7 bases from V and 2 bases from J, with 9 bases between. This CDR3 is built from 12 residues. Per the germline V gene, CDR1 is MNHEY and CDR2 is SVGEGT. The CDR3 DNA sequence: TGTGCCAGCACGAAGGTTCCCTACGAGCAGTACTTC. This codes for CASTKVPYEQYF.

This clonotype has just a few counts. The gene calls are TRBV6-2 or TRBV6-3 and TRBJ2-7; 8 nucleotides line up with TRBD2. Losses at the gene ends were 2 bases for V and 3 bases for J; bases not matched to a gene: 12. CDR3 length: 17 residues. CDR1 MNHEY and CDR2 SVGEGT come from the germline V gene. In DNA form, the CDR3 reads TGTGCCAGCAGTTACCCTCTTGGAGCGGGAGTCCACTACGAGCAGTACTTC. This gives the protein CASSYPLGAGVHYEQYF.

The gene calls are TRBV9 and TRBJ2-7; 7 positions agree with TRBD1. The CDR3 totals 16 residues. Trimming removed 3 bases from V and 1 base from J; junction bases left unmatched: 10. The V gene's germline CDR1 is SGDLS and CDR2 YYNGEE. The CDR3 bases are TGTGCCAGCAGCGCCTACTTAGGGGGCGGATCCTACGAGCAGTACTTC. Amino acids: CASSAYLGGGSYEQYF.

This clonotype showed up just a few times. This rearrangement joins TRBV3-1 to TRBJ2-5; 7 nucleotides agree with TRBD2. Matching the DNA end better, TRBJ2-1 makes the J call doubtful. CDR1 and CDR2 from the germline V gene are LGHDT and YNNKEL (reference sequence). The CDR3 covers 13 residues. The CDR3 sequence is CASRSAGGNEQFF. The CDR3 nucleotides are TGTGCCAGCAGGTCGGCCGGGGGGAATGAGCAGTTCTTC.

A few counts support this clonotype. This is likely a read error, given that the CDR3 carries no conserved phenylalanine or tryptophan at its end. This chain connects TRBV2 to TRBJ2-5; D possibly corresponds to TRBD1 (6 bases). The CDR3 sequence is 15 residues long. V lost 2 bases and J 7 bases, leaving 17 bases between the germline ends. Germline loops: CDR1 SNHLY, CDR2 FYNNEI. As DNA, the CDR3 is TGTGCCAGCAGTGAATCAGACAGGCCGTCCTGGACCCAGTACCTC. Translated, it gives CASSESDRPSWTQYL.

This chain uses TRBV20-1 with TRBJ2-5; the match to TRBD1 covers 7 bases. The germline V gene has CDR1 DFQATT and CDR2 SNEGSKA (reference sequence). V shed 3 bases and J 1 base; nucleotides not matched to a gene: 8. The CDR3 has 15 residues. CDR3: CSASPTGVRQETQYF. DNA of the CDR3: TGCAGTGCTAGCCCCACAGGGGTTCGCCAAGAGACCCAGTACTTC.

CDR3 residues: CASKGRNQETQYF. CDR3 coding DNA: TGTGCCAGCAAAGGACGGAACCAAGAGACCCAGTACTTC. This chain links TRBV2 with TRBJ2-5, with D unresolved. Germline V gene data show CDR1 as SNHLY and CDR2 as FYNNEI. CDR3 length: 13 amino acids. Trimming removed 7 bases from V and 0 bases from J, with 9 bases in between.

The V and J genes are TRBV7-9 and TRBJ2-3; weak D call: TRBD2 (6 bases). The CDR3 contains 14 residues. CDR1 and CDR2 (germline): SEHNR, FQNEAQ (reference sequence). Trimming cost V 3 bases and J 2 bases, with 9 bases left between them. The CDR3 nucleotides read TGTGCCAGCAGCTTGACTAGGACCACAGATACGCAGTATTTT. Its translation: CASSLTRTTDTQYF.

This chain joins TRBV28 and TRBJ2-2; TRBD2 matches at 10 bases. Germline assignment: CDR1 MDHEN and CDR2 SYDVKM. The CDR3 is 15 residues long. The ends lost 5 bases at V and 7 bases at J; junction bases unmatched: 7. The CDR3 DNA follows: TGTGCCAGCAGTCCCGCCAGCGGGGGGGACGGGGAGCTGTTTTTT. This sequence encodes CASSPASGGDGELFF.

The genes are TRBV7-9 and TRBJ2-1; no reliable D call. The CDR3 covers 14 residues. V lost 0 bases to trimming and J lost 9 bases, with 12 bases between them. Germline V gene sequence: CDR1 SEHNR, CDR2 FQNEAQ (reference sequence). The CDR3 reads CASSLALLGVEQFF. The CDR3, as DNA: TGTGCCAGCAGCTTAGCCCTTCTAGGTGTTGAGCAGTTCTTC.